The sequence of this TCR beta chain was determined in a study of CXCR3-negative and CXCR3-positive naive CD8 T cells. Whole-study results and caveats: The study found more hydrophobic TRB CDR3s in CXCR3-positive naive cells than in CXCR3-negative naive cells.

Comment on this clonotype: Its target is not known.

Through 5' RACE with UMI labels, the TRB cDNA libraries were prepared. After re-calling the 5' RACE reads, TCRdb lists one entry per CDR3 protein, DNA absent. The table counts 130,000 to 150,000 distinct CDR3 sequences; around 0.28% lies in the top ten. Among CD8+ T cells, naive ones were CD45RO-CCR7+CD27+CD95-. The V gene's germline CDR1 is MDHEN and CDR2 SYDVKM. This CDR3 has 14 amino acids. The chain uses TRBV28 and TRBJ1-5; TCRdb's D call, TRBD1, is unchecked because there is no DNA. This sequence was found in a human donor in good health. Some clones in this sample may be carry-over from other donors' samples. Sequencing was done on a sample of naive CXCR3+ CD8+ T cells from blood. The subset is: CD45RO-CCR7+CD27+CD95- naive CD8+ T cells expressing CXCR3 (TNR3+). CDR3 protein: CASSPGTGTQPQHF.